This TCR beta chain was captured in a study of blood T cell repertoires in COVID-19. Trimming removed 1 base from V and 0 bases from J, with 6 bases in between. The germline CDR1 and CDR2 sequences are SGHDN and FVKESK. The CDR3 is 15 residues long. In the authors' workflow: Reference gene primer amplification gave estimated nucleated cell counts. The table came from immunoSEQ multiplex PCR; TCRdb's copy has only in-frame clones and leaves some out. From that table come the V and J calls and clone size; the DNA was used to work out D and trimming. Here the sample spans under 300,000 clones, around four fifths being singletons.

The rearrangement uses TRBV14 and TRBJ2-2; TRBD1 might be the D (5 bases). This receptor was identified in a man in his thirties or forties who had recovered from COVID-19. The sample taken for sequencing was peripheral blood. In nucleotides, the CDR3 is TGTGCCAGCAGCCAAGGGGGCGCGAACACCGGGGAGCTGTTTTTT. This encodes CASSQGGANTGELFF.